The present T cell receptor (beta chain) was sequenced within a study of shared clonotypes between healthy human individuals. The V end was cut by 0 bases, the J end by 8 bases, with 9 bases between. Per germline, CDR1 SGHNT and CDR2 YYREEE (reference sequence). CDR3 length: 13 amino acids. It was at deep level that the assay was run. Assay used: immunoSEQ multiplex PCR; TCRdb lists only in-frame clones, some missing. The table has some 2 million clones, approximately 94% seen once. Naive-designated CD8 cells lacked CD45RO, were positively enriched for CCR7, and omitted terminally differentiated effector memory CD45RA+ cells. In this sample, this clone turned up once.

V and J are TRBV5-4 and TRBJ2-1, with no clear D. The receptor's source is a man aged 18 to 29 in good health. The sample taken for sequencing was naive CD8+ T cells sorted from blood. The CDR3 here is CASSLESSDEQFF. DNA of the CDR3: TGTGCCAGCAGCTTGGAATCTTCCGATGAGCAGTTCTTC.